This is a list of T cell receptor beta chains from one sample in a study of blood T cell repertoires in COVID-19. This table comes from immunoSEQ multiplex PCR, and its TCRdb copy is limited to in-frame clones, with some not included. Found here are 95,000 to 150,000 clones, 70% to 90% of them singletons; the top ten hold less than 5%. What was sequenced was peripheral blood. The receptors come from a man aged 35-49 years with acute or convalescent COVID-19. Both conserved end residues are part of each CDR3. The D gene is left open where the match is weak. Expanded clones get a size class; other rows say once, few or many, or leave the size out.

j_gene: TRBJ2-1
v_gene: TRBV19
d_gene: TRBD1
abundance: NA
CDR3nt: TGTGCCAGTAGTACTATTGTACAGGGGAATGAGCAGTTCTTC
CDR3aa: CASSTIVQGNEQFF

j_gene: TRBJ1-2
v_gene: TRBV7-9
d_gene: NA
abundance: NA
CDR3nt: TGTGCCAGCAGCTCGGACAGCTTC
CDR3aa: CASSSDSF

j_gene: TRBJ2-7
v_gene: TRBV9
d_gene: TRBD2
abundance: NA
CDR3nt: TGTGCCAGCAGCGTAGATGGCCTAGCGGGAGTATACGAGCAGTACTTC
CDR3aa: CASSVDGLAGVYEQYF

j_gene: TRBJ2-3
v_gene: TRBV12-3/TRBV12-4
d_gene: NA
abundance: NA
CDR3nt: TGTGCCAGCAGTTTACAGGTTAACACGCAGTATTTT
CDR3aa: CASSLQVNTQYF

j_gene: TRBJ1-5
v_gene: TRBV27
d_gene: TRBD1
abundance: NA
CDR3nt: TGTGCCAGCAGTTTATATTATTTCCGTGTCGGGACAGGGGACAATCAGCCCCAGCATTTT
CDR3aa: CASSLYYFRVGTGDNQPQHF

j_gene: TRBJ2-1
v_gene: TRBV11-2
d_gene: TRBD2
abundance: NA
CDR3nt: TGTGCCAGCAGCTTAGGAAGCGGGACTTATGAGCAGTTCTTC
CDR3aa: CASSLGSGTYEQFF

j_gene: TRBJ1-1
v_gene: TRBV7-9
d_gene: TRBD1
abundance: many
CDR3nt: TGTGCCAGCAGCTTAGGACAGGGGGCGACTGAAGCTTTCTTT
CDR3aa: CASSLGQGATEAFF

j_gene: TRBJ1-1
v_gene: TRBV30
d_gene: NA
abundance: NA
CDR3nt: TGTGCCTGGAGTCAGAAACGATATAACACTGAAGCTTTCTTT
CDR3aa: CAWSQKRYNTEAFF

j_gene: TRBJ2-1
v_gene: TRBV6-6
d_gene: TRBD2
abundance: NA
CDR3nt: TGTGCCAGCAGTCCCCGGACTAGCGGGATTGGGAGCTCCTACAATGAGCAGTTCTTC
CDR3aa: CASSPRTSGIGSSYNEQFF

j_gene: TRBJ1-5
v_gene: TRBV19
d_gene: TRBD1
abundance: NA
CDR3nt: TGTGCCAGTCAGGGCCGACAGGGGAAGGCGCCCCAGCATTTT
CDR3aa: CASQGRQGKAPQHF

j_gene: TRBJ1-3
v_gene: TRBV6-5
d_gene: NA
abundance: NA
CDR3nt: TGTGCCAGCAGGGCAGGGGCTAGTTCGGGAAACACCATATATTTT
CDR3aa: CASRAGASSGNTIYF

j_gene: TRBJ2-1
v_gene: TRBV3-1/TRBV3-2
d_gene: NA
abundance: NA
CDR3nt: TGTGCCAGCAGCCCCCGCGGCCCCTGGAATGAGCAGTTCTTC
CDR3aa: CASSPRGPWNEQFF

j_gene: TRBJ1-2
v_gene: TRBV7-8
d_gene: NA
abundance: once
CDR3nt: TGTGCCAGCAGCTTAGTTGGCGACTTTAACTATGGCTACACCTTC
CDR3aa: CASSLVGDFNYGYTF

j_gene: TRBJ1-2
v_gene: TRBV10-3
d_gene: TRBD1
abundance: once
CDR3nt: TGTGCCATCGGGGGCCGGGACAGAAACTTCTATGGCTACACCTTC
CDR3aa: CAIGGRDRNFYGYTF

j_gene: TRBJ2-2
v_gene: TRBV6-6
d_gene: NA
abundance: NA
CDR3nt: TGTGCCAGCAGTTCAATCGGGGAGCTGTTTTTT
CDR3aa: CASSSIGELFF

j_gene: TRBJ2-1
v_gene: TRBV30
d_gene: TRBD2
abundance: once
CDR3nt: TGTGCCTGGAGTGTAACTAGCGGGAGGGTTGCTGAGCAGTTCTTC
CDR3aa: CAWSVTSGRVAEQFF

j_gene: TRBJ2-1
v_gene: TRBV19
d_gene: TRBD2
abundance: NA
CDR3nt: TGTGCCACCAGGACCAGCGGGAGAGGATTTGAGCAGTTCTTC
CDR3aa: CATRTSGRGFEQFF

j_gene: TRBJ1-5
v_gene: TRBV6-1
d_gene: TRBD1
abundance: NA
CDR3nt: TGTGCCAGCAGTGAAGCAAGGGGGCCTCAGCCCCAGCATTTT
CDR3aa: CASSEARGPQPQHF

j_gene: TRBJ1-2
v_gene: TRBV6-1
d_gene: NA
abundance: NA
CDR3nt: TGTGCCAGCAGTGAGGGGGCCTATGGCTACACCTTC
CDR3aa: CASSEGAYGYTF

j_gene: TRBJ1-4
v_gene: TRBV30
d_gene: NA
abundance: NA
CDR3nt: TGTGCCTGGAGTTATGGGGCGCTTAATGAAAAACTGTTTTTT
CDR3aa: CAWSYGALNEKLFF

j_gene: TRBJ1-6
v_gene: TRBV7-9
d_gene: NA
abundance: NA
CDR3nt: TGTGCCAGCAGCTTCCCGGGGTCACCCCTCCACTTT
CDR3aa: CASSFPGSPLHF

j_gene: TRBJ2-1
v_gene: TRBV10-3
d_gene: NA
abundance: NA
CDR3nt: TGTGCCATCAGTGAGTCGAATACAGCGGGCGGTGAGCAGTTCTTC
CDR3aa: CAISESNTAGGEQFF

j_gene: TRBJ2-1
v_gene: TRBV30
d_gene: TRBD1
abundance: NA
CDR3nt: TGTGCCTGGAAGGACAGGGCCGCCTACAATGAGCAGTTCTTC
CDR3aa: CAWKDRAAYNEQFF

j_gene: TRBJ2-1
v_gene: TRBV5-3
d_gene: TRBD1
abundance: NA
CDR3nt: TGTGCCAGAAGCTTGACACTTCGGGACAGCCTCTACAATGAGCAGTTCTTC
CDR3aa: CARSLTLRDSLYNEQFF

j_gene: TRBJ1-3
v_gene: TRBV30
d_gene: TRBD1
abundance: NA
CDR3nt: TGTGCCTGGAGTGTACTACCCAGGGGGTCTGGAAACACCATATATTTT
CDR3aa: CAWSVLPRGSGNTIYF

j_gene: TRBJ1-5
v_gene: TRBV10-3
d_gene: TRBD1
abundance: NA
CDR3nt: TGTGCCATCAGTGGGGGGACAGGGGGCAATCAGCCCCAGCATTTT
CDR3aa: CAISGGTGGNQPQHF

j_gene: TRBJ2-7
v_gene: TRBV6-1
d_gene: TRBD1
abundance: many
CDR3nt: TGTGCCAGCAGTGAAGCGCCCGACAGGGCAAGCGAGCAGTACTTC
CDR3aa: CASSEAPDRASEQYF